This T cell receptor (beta chain) was captured by sequencing in a study of early T cells in non-severe SARS-CoV-2 infection. This CDR3 region has 16 residues. Germline loops: CDR1 DFQATT, CDR2 SNEGSKA (reference sequence). V was pared by 2 bases and J by 1 base, with 15 bases between. Attachment of unique molecular identifiers to individual cDNA molecules was performed. In TCRdb, the 5' RACE reads were re-called with MiXCR into one record per CDR3 protein. The table records over 35,000 distinct CDR3 sequences, around 6.5% of them present only once. This clonotype is labeled as medium-sized. Sequencing used whole blood, obtained at baseline. The sequence derives from an adult who was a healthcare worker with PCR-confirmed SARS-CoV-2 infection or an uninfected control (not recorded which). The J gene is TRBJ2-1, the V gene TRBV20-1; maybe TRBD2 (5 bases). The CDR3 loop is CSARPPQRRSYNEQFF. The DNA of the CDR3 is TGCAGTGCTAGACCCCCTCAGCGGCGATCCTACAATGAGCAGTTCTTC.